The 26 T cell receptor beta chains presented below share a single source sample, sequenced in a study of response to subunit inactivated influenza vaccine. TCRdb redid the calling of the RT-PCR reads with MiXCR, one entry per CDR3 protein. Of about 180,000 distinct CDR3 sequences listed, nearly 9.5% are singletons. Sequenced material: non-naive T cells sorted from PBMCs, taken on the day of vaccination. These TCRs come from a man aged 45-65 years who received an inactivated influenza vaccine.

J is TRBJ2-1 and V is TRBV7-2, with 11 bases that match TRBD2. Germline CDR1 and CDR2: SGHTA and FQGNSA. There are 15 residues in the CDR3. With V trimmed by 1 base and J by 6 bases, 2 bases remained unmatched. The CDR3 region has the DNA TGTGCCAGCAGCTTAGGGGGACTAGCGGCCAATGAGCAGTTCTTC. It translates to CASSLGGLAANEQFF.

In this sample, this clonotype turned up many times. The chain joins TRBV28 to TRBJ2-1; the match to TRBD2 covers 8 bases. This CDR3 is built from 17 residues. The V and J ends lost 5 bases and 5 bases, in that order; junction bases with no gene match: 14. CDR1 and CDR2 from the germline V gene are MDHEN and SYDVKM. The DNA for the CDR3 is TGTGCCAGCAGTGGGAAGACATTCAGCGGGAGAGACAATGAGCAGTTCTTC. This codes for CASSGKTFSGRDNEQFF.

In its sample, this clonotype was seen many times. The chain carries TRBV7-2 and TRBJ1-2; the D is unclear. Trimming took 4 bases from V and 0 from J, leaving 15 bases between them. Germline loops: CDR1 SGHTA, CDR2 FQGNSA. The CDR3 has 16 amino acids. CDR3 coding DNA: TGTGCCAGCAGCTCCCAAGCTGGACCCACTAACTATGGCTACACCTTC. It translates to CASSSQAGPTNYGYTF.

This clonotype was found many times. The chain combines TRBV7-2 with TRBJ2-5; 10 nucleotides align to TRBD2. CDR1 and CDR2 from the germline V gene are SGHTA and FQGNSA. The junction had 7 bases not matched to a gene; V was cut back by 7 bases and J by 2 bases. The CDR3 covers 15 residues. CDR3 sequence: CASTLLAGQQETQYF. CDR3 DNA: TGTGCCAGCACCCTACTAGCGGGACAACAAGAGACCCAGTACTTC.

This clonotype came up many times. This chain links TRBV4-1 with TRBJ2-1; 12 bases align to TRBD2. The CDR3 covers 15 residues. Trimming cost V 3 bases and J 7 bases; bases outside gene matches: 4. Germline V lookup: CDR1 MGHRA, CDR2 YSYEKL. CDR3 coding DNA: TGCGCCAGCAGCCAGCCGGGACTAGCGGGTAATGAGCAGTTCTTC. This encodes CASSQPGLAGNEQFF.

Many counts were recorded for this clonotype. The CDR3 nucleotides are TGCGCCAGCAGCTTGGTTGCCAAGAGCACAGATACGCAGTATTTT. Translating gives CASSLVAKSTDTQYF. This chain links TRBV5-1 with TRBJ2-3; no clear D gene. Germline values: CDR1 SGHRS, CDR2 YFSETQ. V was trimmed by 0 bases and J by 0 bases, leaving 8 bases between them. The CDR3 covers 15 residues.

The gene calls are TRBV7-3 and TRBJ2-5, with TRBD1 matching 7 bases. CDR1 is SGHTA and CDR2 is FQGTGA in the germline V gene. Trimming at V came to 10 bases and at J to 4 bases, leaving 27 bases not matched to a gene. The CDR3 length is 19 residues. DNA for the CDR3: TGTGCCATCAGTTTTCGGACAGGCACAAACCCGCGCGTTTTAGAGACCCAGTACTTC. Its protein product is CAISFRTGTNPRVLETQYF. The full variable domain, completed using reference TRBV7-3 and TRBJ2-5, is GAGVSQTPSNKVTEKGKYVELRCDPISGHTALYWYRQSLGQGPEFLIYFQGTGAADDSGLPNDRFFAVRPEGSVSTLKIQRTERGDSAVYLCAISFRTGTNPRVLETQYFGPGTRLLVL.

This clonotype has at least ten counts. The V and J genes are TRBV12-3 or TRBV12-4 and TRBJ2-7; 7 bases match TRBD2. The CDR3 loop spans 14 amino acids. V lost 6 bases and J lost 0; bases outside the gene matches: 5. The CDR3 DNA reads TGTGCCAGCAGCCGGAGCGGGACCTCCTACGAGCAGTACTTC. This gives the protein CASSRSGTSYEQYF.

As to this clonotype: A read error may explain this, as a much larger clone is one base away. The CDR3 sequence: CARSLWGTSGNQETQYF. CDR3 coding DNA: TGTGCCAGAAGCTTATGGGGGACTAGCGGCAACCAAGAGACCCAGTACTTC. The rearrangement joins TRBV7-9 to TRBJ2-5; 11 bases are shared with TRBD2. CDR3 length equals 17 residues. Germline CDR1 reads SEHNR; CDR2 reads FQNEAQ (reference sequence).

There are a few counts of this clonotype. CDR3 residues: CASSLSGSYNEQFF. DNA for the CDR3: TGTGCCAGCAGTTTGTCGGGCTCCTACAATGAGCAGTTCTTC. V gene TRBV6-2 or TRBV6-3 combines with J gene TRBJ2-1, with D unresolved. The V gene's germline CDR1 is MNHEY and CDR2 SVGEGT. The CDR3 is 14 amino acids. Trimming took off 4 bases at V and 0 bases at J, with 7 bases between the two ends.

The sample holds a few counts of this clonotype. CDR3 residues: CASSFLPGTEREETQYF. DNA for the CDR3: TGTGCCAGCAGCTTTTTGCCCGGGACCGAACGAGAAGAGACCCAGTACTTC. V gene TRBV7-9 combines with J gene TRBJ2-5; either TRBD1 or TRBD2 may supply D (5 bases each). The V and J ends lost 3 bases and 3 bases respectively, with 20 bases between them. The CDR3 covers 17 residues. CDR1 and CDR2 (germline): SEHNR, FQNEAQ (reference sequence).

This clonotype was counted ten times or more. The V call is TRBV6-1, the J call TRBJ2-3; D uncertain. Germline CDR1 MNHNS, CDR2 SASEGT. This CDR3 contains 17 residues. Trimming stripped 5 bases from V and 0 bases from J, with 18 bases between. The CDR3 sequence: CASSLRALSTSTDTQYF. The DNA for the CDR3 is TGTGCCAGCAGTCTCCGGGCCTTAAGTACTAGCACAGATACGCAGTATTTT.

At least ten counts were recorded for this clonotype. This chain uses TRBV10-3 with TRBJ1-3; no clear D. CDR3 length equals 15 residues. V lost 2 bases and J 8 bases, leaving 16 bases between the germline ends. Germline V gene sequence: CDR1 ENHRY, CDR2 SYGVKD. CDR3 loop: CAISELGLLVDTIYF. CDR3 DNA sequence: TGTGCCATCAGTGAGCTAGGACTTTTGGTGGACACCATATATTTT.

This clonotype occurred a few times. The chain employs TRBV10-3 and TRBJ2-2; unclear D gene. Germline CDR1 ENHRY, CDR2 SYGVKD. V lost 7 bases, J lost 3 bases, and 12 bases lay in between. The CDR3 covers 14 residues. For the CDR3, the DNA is TGTGCCATCAACCAGGACGGTTACACCGGGGAGCTGTTTTTT. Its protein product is CAINQDGYTGELFF.

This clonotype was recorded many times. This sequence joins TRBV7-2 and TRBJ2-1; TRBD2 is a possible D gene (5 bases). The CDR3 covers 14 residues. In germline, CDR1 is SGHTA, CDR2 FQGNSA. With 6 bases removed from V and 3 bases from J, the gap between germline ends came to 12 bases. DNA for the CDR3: TGTGCCAGCAGGTCCTTGCGGGTCTACAATGAGCAGTTCTTC. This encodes CASRSLRVYNEQFF.

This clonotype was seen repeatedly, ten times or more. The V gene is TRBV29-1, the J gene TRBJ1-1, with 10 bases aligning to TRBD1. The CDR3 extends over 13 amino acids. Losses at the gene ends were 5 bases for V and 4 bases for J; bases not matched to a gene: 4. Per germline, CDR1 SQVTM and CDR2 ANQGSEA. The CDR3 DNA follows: TGCAGCGTTCGGACAGGGGGTATCACTGAAGCTTTCTTT. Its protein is CSVRTGGITEAFF.

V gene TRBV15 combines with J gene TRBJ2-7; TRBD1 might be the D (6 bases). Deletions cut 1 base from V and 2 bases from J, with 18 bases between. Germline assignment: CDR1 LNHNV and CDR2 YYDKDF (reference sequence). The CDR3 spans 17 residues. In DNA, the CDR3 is TGTGCCACCAGCAGAGGTTCCAGGCAGGGGAGTCCCTACGAGCAGTACTTC. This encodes CATSRGSRQGSPYEQYF.

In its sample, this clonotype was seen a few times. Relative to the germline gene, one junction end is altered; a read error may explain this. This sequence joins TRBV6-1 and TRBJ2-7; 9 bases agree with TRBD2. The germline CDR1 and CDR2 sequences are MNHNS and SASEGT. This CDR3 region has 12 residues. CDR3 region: CASTAGTSLGVF. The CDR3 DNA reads TGTGCCAGCACCGCCGGGACTAGCCTTGGCGTGTTC.

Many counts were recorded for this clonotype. CDR3 nucleotide sequence: TGCAGTGCTAGGTCGGGACAGGGGGCGGGCTACGAGCAGTACTTC. This gives the protein CSARSGQGAGYEQYF. V usage is TRBV20-1 and J usage is TRBJ2-7; TRBD1 aligns across 12 bases. The germline V gene has CDR1 DFQATT and CDR2 SNEGSKA (reference sequence). The trim removed 3 bases at V and 3 bases at J, leaving 6 bases unmatched. The CDR3 is 15 residues long.

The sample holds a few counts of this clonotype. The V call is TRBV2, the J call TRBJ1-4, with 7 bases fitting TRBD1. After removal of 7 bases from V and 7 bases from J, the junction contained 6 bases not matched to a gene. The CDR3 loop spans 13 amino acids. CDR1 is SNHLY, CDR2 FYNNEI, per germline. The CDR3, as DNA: TGTGCCAGCAACGTCCCAGGGGGTGAAAAACTGTTTTTT. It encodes CASNVPGGEKLFF.

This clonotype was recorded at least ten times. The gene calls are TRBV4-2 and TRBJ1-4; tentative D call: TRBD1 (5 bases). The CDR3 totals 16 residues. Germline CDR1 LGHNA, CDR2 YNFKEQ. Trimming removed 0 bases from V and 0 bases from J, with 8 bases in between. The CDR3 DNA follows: TGTGCCAGCAGCCAAGATCAGGGTTCAACTAATGAAAAACTGTTTTTT. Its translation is CASSQDQGSTNEKLFF.

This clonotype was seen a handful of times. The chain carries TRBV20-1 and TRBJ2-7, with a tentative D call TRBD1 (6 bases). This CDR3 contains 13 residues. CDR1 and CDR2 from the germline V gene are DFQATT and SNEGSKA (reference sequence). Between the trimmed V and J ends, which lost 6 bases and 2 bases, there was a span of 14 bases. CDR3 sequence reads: CSAPWTATYEQYF. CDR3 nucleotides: TGCAGTGCCCCATGGACAGCGACCTACGAGCAGTACTTC.

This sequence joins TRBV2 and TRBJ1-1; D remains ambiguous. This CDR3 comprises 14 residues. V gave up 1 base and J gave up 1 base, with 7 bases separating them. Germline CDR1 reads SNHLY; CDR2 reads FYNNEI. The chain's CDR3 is CASSEVSENTEAFF. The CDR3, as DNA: TGTGCCAGCAGTGAAGTTTCTGAGAACACTGAAGCTTTCTTT. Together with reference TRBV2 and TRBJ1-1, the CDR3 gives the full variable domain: EPEVTQTPSHQVTQMGQEVILRCVPISNHLYFYWYRQILGQKVEFLVSFYNNEISEKSEIFDDQFSVERPDGSNFTLKIRSTKLEDSAMYFCASSEVSENTEAFFGQGTRLTVV.

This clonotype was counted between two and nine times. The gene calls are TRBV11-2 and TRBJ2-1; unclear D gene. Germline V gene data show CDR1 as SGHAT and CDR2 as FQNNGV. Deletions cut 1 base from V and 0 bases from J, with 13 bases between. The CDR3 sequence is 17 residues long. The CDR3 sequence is CASSLVGRLSSYNEQFF. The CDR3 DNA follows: TGTGCCAGCAGCTTAGTGGGTAGGTTGAGCTCCTACAATGAGCAGTTCTTC.

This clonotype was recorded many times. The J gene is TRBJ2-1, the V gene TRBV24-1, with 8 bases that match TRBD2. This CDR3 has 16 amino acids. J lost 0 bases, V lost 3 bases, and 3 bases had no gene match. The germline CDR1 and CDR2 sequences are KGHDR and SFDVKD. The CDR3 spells CATSDPSGSSYNEQFF. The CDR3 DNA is TGTGCCACCAGTGATCCCAGCGGGAGCTCCTACAATGAGCAGTTCTTC.

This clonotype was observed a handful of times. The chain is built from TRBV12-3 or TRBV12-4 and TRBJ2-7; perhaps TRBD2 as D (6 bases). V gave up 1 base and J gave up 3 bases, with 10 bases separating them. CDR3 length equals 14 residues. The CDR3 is CASSLGGGFYEQYF. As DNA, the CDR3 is TGTGCCAGCAGTTTAGGCGGAGGGTTCTACGAGCAGTACTTC.